A selection of T cell receptor beta chains follows, all from one sample in a study of CD8 T cells in ankylosing spondylitis. MiXCR, applied by TCRdb to the 5' RACE reads, yields one record per CDR3 protein. The table records about 90,000 distinct CDR3 sequences, 25% to 35% of them present only once. Sequencing input: blood, either unsorted or a sorted T cell fraction (not recorded which). These receptors were taken from a male donor with ankylosing spondylitis or in good health (not recorded which). Both conserved end residues are part of each CDR3. The D gene is left open where the match is weak. Size is omitted from some rows. Given values are once, few, many or a class for expanded clones.

>TRBJ1-1|TRBV18|TRBD1|.
CASSQDRTTEAFF
TGTGCCAGCTCACAGGACAGGACCACTGAAGCTTTCTTT
>TRBJ2-4|TRBV7-2|.|.
CASSHGDGGIQYF
TGTGCCAGCAGCCACGGGGACGGCGGCATTCAGTACTTC
>TRBJ2-2|TRBV20-1|TRBD2|.
CSVSKPTSGWNTGELFF
TGCAGTGTCTCCAAACCGACTAGCGGGTGGAACACCGGGGAGCTGTTTTTT
>TRBJ2-3|TRBV5-1|.|.
CASSLGDLVWIGQPVDTQYF
TGCGCCAGCAGCTTGGGAGACTTGGTTTGGATAGGCCAACCGGTCGATACGCAGTATTTT
>TRBJ1-1|TRBV20-1|.|.
CSASGVNTEAFF
TGCAGTGCTAGTGGAGTGAACACTGAAGCTTTCTTT
>TRBJ2-5|TRBV7-2|.|.
CASSPRSQETQYF
TGTGCCAGCAGCCCCCGTAGCCAAGAGACCCAGTACTTC
>TRBJ2-5|TRBV11-2|.|few
CASSLVQTQYF
TGTGCCAGCAGCTTAGTACAGACCCAGTACTTC
>TRBJ1-6|TRBV6-1|.|few
CASSEEGHDSPLHF
TGTGCCAGCAGTGAGGAGGGTCACGATTCACCCCTCCACTTT
>TRBJ2-3|TRBV7-8|.|.
CASSLRRQSGSDTQYF
TGTGCCAGCAGCTTACGTCGACAGAGCGGTTCGGATACGCAGTATTTT
>TRBJ2-3|TRBV15|TRBD2|.
CATSTRGSGETQYF
TGTGCCACCAGCACTCGCGGGAGTGGGGAAACGCAGTATTTT
>TRBJ2-7|TRBV12-3/TRBV12-4|.|many
CASSLVAASSYEQYF
TGTGCCAGCAGTTTAGTAGCGGCAAGCTCCTACGAGCAGTACTTC
>TRBJ1-5|TRBV7-8|.|.
CASSLVFPGGDQPQHF
TGTGCCAGCAGCTTAGTTTTCCCCGGGGGTGATCAGCCCCAGCATTTT
>TRBJ2-1|TRBV12-3/TRBV12-4|.|.
CASRTADGYNEQFF
TGTGCCAGCAGGACCGCCGACGGTTACAATGAGCAGTTCTTC
>TRBJ2-2|TRBV7-7|.|few
CASSPEALSGELFF
TGTGCTAGCAGCCCTGAAGCTCTCTCCGGGGAGCTGTTTTTT
>TRBJ2-5|TRBV5-1|.|many
CASSLESSQETQYF
TGCGCCAGCAGCTTGGAGTCTAGCCAAGAGACCCAGTACTTC
>TRBJ2-3|TRBV6-5|.|many
CASSYRGTSTDTQYF
TGTGCCAGCAGTTATCGGGGGACAAGCACAGATACGCAGTATTTT
>TRBJ1-5|TRBV7-2|TRBD1|.
CASSSWTGVNQPQHF
TGTGCCAGCAGCTCCTGGACAGGGGTGAATCAGCCCCAGCATTTT
>TRBJ1-5|TRBV7-9|TRBD1|.
CASSKDRVGNQPQHF
TGTGCCAGCAGCAAGGACAGGGTGGGCAATCAGCCCCAGCATTTT